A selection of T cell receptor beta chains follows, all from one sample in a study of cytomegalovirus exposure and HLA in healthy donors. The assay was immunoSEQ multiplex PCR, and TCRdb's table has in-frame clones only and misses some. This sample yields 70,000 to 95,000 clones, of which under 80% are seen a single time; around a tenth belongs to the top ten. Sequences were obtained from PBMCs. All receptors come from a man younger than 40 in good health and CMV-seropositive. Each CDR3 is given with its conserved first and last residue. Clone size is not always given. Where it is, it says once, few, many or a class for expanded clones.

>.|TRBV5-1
CASSLLGGTDGYTF
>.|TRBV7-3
CASSLRFGTYARGSYNEQFF
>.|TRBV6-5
CASSELGGVDEQYF
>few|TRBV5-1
CASSSGTGPYGYTF
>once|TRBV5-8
CASSLARWFSGAPHNEQFF
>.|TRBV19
CASSMVGGRNEQFF
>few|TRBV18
CASSLDRGSYF
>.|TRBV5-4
CASRRDSSKETQYF
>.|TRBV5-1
CASSLGTGNTEAFF
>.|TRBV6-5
CASRRTPHMNTEAFF
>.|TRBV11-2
CASSRGGTSASPLHF
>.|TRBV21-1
CASSSAGTGFSGTDTQYF
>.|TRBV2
CATLVSGTPAYNEQFF
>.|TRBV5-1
CASSLGVTEGNTIYF
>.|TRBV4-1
CASSQGFSGGSFTEAFF
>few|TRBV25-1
CASSETLPDRYNEQFF
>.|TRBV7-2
CASSPWEWDTEAFF
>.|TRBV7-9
CASSVDGGQETQYF
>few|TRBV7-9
CASSDILTDTQYF
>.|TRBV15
CATSRAWTPADEQYF
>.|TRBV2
CASSDRLGSSEQYF
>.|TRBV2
CASSEQGQPNNSPLHF
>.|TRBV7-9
CASSSPGQQNTQYF
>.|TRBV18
CASSPPNAPGMNTEAFF
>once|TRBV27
CASSSLGVDTQYF
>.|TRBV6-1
CASSLHPGGQPQHF
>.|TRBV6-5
CASSYRQNAEAFF
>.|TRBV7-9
CASSLRRGGGEQFF
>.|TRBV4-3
CASSRNPGALNEKLFF
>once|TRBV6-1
CASSAGTAYEQYF
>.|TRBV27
CASSRYRDSTHNEQFF
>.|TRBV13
CASSSGQSNQPQHF
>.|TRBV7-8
CASSTQRGGQETQYF
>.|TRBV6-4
CASPAINTEAFF
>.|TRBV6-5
CASSYSTGFSGNTIYF
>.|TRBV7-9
CSSSDRGRSQHYGYTF